This T cell receptor beta chain was identified during a study of T-cell reconstitution after alpha-beta-depleted transplantation in children. Unique molecular identifiers were built into the TCRbeta library. In TCRdb, the PCR reads were re-called with MiXCR into one record per CDR3 protein. The data show under 750,000 distinct CDR3 sequences, roughly 23% seen once. General observations from the study: Among T cells one year after transplant, newly produced cells accounted for most counts and diversity. Several hundred rapidly expanded clones from non-depleted graft cells reportedly supplied alpha-beta T cells about two months post-transplant.

The germline V and J ends were trimmed by 9 bases and 2 bases, with 13 bases remaining between them. The CDR3 is 13 amino acids. Germline assignment: CDR1 SGHTS and CDR2 YDEGEE. As regards this clonotype: Its antigen is undetermined.

This sequence originates from a boy under two years old who had a stem cell transplant for acute myeloid leukemia, so the T cells may come from the graft donor. This material consisted of PBMCs, mostly from graft donor cells, taken 360 days after TCRalphabeta/CD19-depleted stem cell transplant. The chain has TRBV5-8 and TRBJ2-3; TRBD2 might be the D (5 bases). The CDR3 DNA follows: TGTGCCACCCTACGGACTTTCACAGATACGCAGTATTTT. Translating it yields CATLRTFTDTQYF.